This TCR beta chain was captured by sequencing in a study of T-cell memory formation after mild COVID-19. General study findings and limits: From day 15 to 85, contracting clones were balanced between CD4 and CD8, whereas later expanders leaned toward CD4+.

Note on this clonotype: The antigen remains undetermined.

Germline V CDR1 and CDR2: SQVTM, ANQGSEA. This CDR3 spans 17 amino acids. Trimming took off 5 bases at V and 4 bases at J, with 27 bases between the two ends. TCRdb recomputed calls from the 5' RACE reads with MiXCR, one row per CDR3 protein. Counted here are about 610,000 distinct CDR3 sequences, around 15% occurring once; the ten biggest clones make up about 8.1%. The genes are TRBV29-1 and TRBJ2-7; tentatively, D is TRBD2 (5 bases). The sequencing input was PBMCs or a T cell subset sorted from them (not recorded which). This receptor was obtained from an adult woman who had mild COVID-19 (a few samples of this study predate the infection). Cell type and time point are not known. As DNA, the CDR3 is TGCAGCGTTTTAGGACTGACTGAGGCTACACTAACGTACGAGCAGTACTTC. It encodes CSVLGLTEATLTYEQYF.